A single sample gave rise to the 5 T cell receptor beta chains below, sequenced in a study of CD8+CD57+ T cells in acquired aplastic anemia. Genomic DNA, serving as template, underwent TCR beta VDJ and CDR3 profiling. One entry per CDR3 protein results from TCRdb running MiXCR on the reads. The sample lists 150,000 to 200,000 distinct CDR3 sequences; around half were seen once. It was patients with CD8+CD57+ cell expansion by flow cytometry who were chosen for sequencing. Input material: sorted CD4+, CD8+, or CD8+CD57+ T cells (not recorded which) from PBMCs. The receptor source for this set is a human donor with aplastic anemia.

This clonotype was detected many times. The chain uses TRBV30 and TRBJ2-5; a weak D match, TRBD1 (5 bases). V lost 0 bases, J lost 5 bases, and 10 bases lay in between. Germline V gene sequence: CDR1 GTSNPN, CDR2 SVGIG (reference sequence). The CDR3 consists of 13 residues. The CDR3 loop is CAWSVARVETQYF. CDR3 sequence (DNA): TGTGCCTGGAGTGTAGCCAGGGTTGAGACCCAGTACTTC.

The J gene is TRBJ2-3, the V gene TRBV4-2, with 14 bases fitting TRBD2. V gave up 0 bases and J gave up 4 bases; unmatched junction bases: 9. The germline gives CDR1 LGHNA, CDR2 YNFKEQ. This CDR3 spans 19 amino acids. CDR3: CASSQDKRLAGGQSDTQYF. Here the CDR3 DNA reads TGTGCCAGCAGCCAAGATAAAAGACTAGCGGGAGGGCAATCAGATACGCAGTATTTT.

The sample holds a few counts of this clonotype. The chain joins TRBV18 to TRBJ2-3; possibly TRBD2 for D (6 bases). This CDR3 spans 14 amino acids. The V and J ends lost 4 bases and 2 bases respectively, with 10 bases between them. Germline V gives CDR1 KGHSH, CDR2 LQKENI. The CDR3 loop reads CASSQLADTDTQYF. CDR3 DNA sequence: TGTGCCAGCTCACAGTTAGCGGACACAGATACGCAGTATTTT.

This clonotype occurred many times. The chain links TRBV5-1 to TRBJ1-2, with D tentatively TRBD1 (6 bases). V lost 0 bases to trimming and J lost 8 bases, with 17 bases between them. This CDR3 has 15 residues. Germline V gene lookup returns CDR1 SGHRS and CDR2 YFSETQ. The CDR3 DNA sequence: TGCGCCAGCAGCTTGGGACAGGCCGGGGAGGGCGGCTACACCTTC. Amino acids: CASSLGQAGEGGYTF.

This clonotype was picked up a small number of times. The chain recombines TRBV30 with TRBJ1-4, with D hard to call. Trimming cost V 3 bases and J 5 bases, with 7 bases left between them. The V gene's germline CDR1 is GTSNPN and CDR2 SVGIG (reference sequence). The CDR3 sequence is 12 residues long. The CDR3 sequence is CAWRVRNEKLFF. The CDR3 DNA sequence: TGTGCCTGGAGAGTAAGGAATGAAAAACTGTTTTTT.